These T cell receptor beta chains were read from a single sample in a study of blood T cell repertoires in COVID-19. Repertoires were generated with immunoSEQ multiplex PCR, while TCRdb's copy carries only in-frame clones and drops some. The sample holds 50,000 to 80,000 clones, over 60% seen once. Sequenced sample: peripheral blood. The source of these receptors is a human donor in a cohort sampled during active COVID-19. CDR3s include the opening cysteine and the closing phenylalanine or tryptophan. A D gene is named only where the DNA matches it firmly. Size values are once, few and many counts, or a class for expanded clones, and some rows have none.

>TRBV24-1|.|TRBJ1-5|once
TGTGCCACCAGTGATTCATTGGGGGGGATCCAGCCCCAGCATTTT
CATSDSLGGIQPQHF
>TRBV19|TRBD1|TRBJ1-2|.
TGTGCCTCCAGGGGGGAGGTCCCTAACTATGGCTACACCTTC
CASRGEVPNYGYTF
>TRBV7-8|TRBD2|TRBJ2-1|few
TGTGCCAGCAGCTCGCAGCGGGGGCGGAACAATGAGCAGTTCTTC
CASSSQRGRNNEQFF
>TRBV19|TRBD1|TRBJ1-2|.
TGTGCCAGTAGTGTCATACGGACAGGGGGCAACTATGGCTACACCTTC
CASSVIRTGGNYGYTF
>TRBV10-3|.|TRBJ2-3|.
TGTGCCATCAGTGAGTCGCGTGGGGGCTCCAGCACAGATACGCAGTATTTT
CAISESRGGSSTDTQYF
>TRBV10-3|TRBD2|TRBJ2-5|.
TGTGCCATCAGTGAGCTAGCGGGGGGTTTAGAGACCCAGTACTTC
CAISELAGGLETQYF
>TRBV9|.|TRBJ1-1|.
TGTGCCAGCAGCGGAGGGAGCAACACTGAAGCTTTCTTT
CASSGGSNTEAFF
>TRBV24-1|TRBD1|TRBJ2-3|.
TGTGCCACCAGTGACTACGGGACAGGAACTCGCACAGATACGCAGTATTTT
CATSDYGTGTRTDTQYF
>TRBV30|.|TRBJ1-6|few
TGTGCCTGGAGTACCGGACAGCTCCTCAATTCACCCCTCCACTTT
CAWSTGQLLNSPLHF
>TRBV15|.|TRBJ2-2|.
TGTGCCACCAGGACAGAAAACACCGGGGAGCTGTTTTTT
CATRTENTGELFF
>TRBV6-2/TRBV6-3|.|TRBJ2-6|many
TGTGCCAGCAGTTATGCAGGGGCTGGGGCCAACGTCCTGACTTTC
CASSYAGAGANVLTF
>TRBV2|TRBD2|TRBJ2-3|once
TGTGCCAGCCGTAGACTAGCGGTGGCAGATACGCAGTATTTT
CASRRLAVADTQYF
>TRBV7-6|TRBD1|TRBJ2-2|.
TGTGCCAGCAGCTTAGTAGTGAACAGGGGGCTCAGCACCGGGGAGCTGTTTTTT
CASSLVVNRGLSTGELFF
>TRBV18|.|TRBJ1-1|.
TGTGCCAGCTCACCTAAATCGGGGGAGGCTGAAGCTTTCTTT
CASSPKSGEAEAFF
>TRBV6-5|.|TRBJ1-5|.
TGTGCCAGCAGGGCTCCCGCCAGGGCCAATCAGCCCCAGCATTTT
CASRAPARANQPQHF
>TRBV19|TRBD1|TRBJ2-2|.
TGTGCCAGTAAATCACCCGGGACAGGGAACACCGGGGAGCTGTTTTTT
CASKSPGTGNTGELFF
>TRBV18|.|TRBJ1-2|few
TGTGCCAGCTCCTCGGGAGTCGGGGGCTACACCTTC
CASSSGVGGYTF
>TRBV6-5|.|TRBJ2-1|few
TGTGCCAGCAGTTACTCAACGGGTGGGGAGCAGTTCTTC
CASSYSTGGEQFF